The clone carrying this T cell receptor (beta chain) was recorded once. The antigen is unknown. The ends lost 4 bases at V and 12 bases at J; junction bases unmatched: 18. This CDR3 comprises 16 residues. CDR1 is SGHDN, CDR2 FVKESK, per germline. The source of the sample is a study of blood T cells in healthy people across ages. Through a sample-barcoded 5' primer and a J-beta primer mix, a second PCR was run for roughly 6 to 12 cycles. TCRdb processed the 5' RACE reads anew with MiXCR; each CDR3 protein has one entry. This sample has some 1.4 million distinct CDR3 sequences, with about 43% found just once. The study, taken as a whole, reports: A greater number of naive CD4+ cells and higher diversity distinguished long-lived donors from aged donors.

The chain is built from TRBV14 and TRBJ2-1, with TRBD2 identical over 7 bases. The material sequenced was blood. The receptor comes from a woman aged 18-35 years in good health. The CDR3 DNA follows: TGTGCCAGCAGCCGGATGGGGGGGGACCGGCAATTAGTGCAGTTCTTC. This translates into CASSRMGGDRQLVQFF.